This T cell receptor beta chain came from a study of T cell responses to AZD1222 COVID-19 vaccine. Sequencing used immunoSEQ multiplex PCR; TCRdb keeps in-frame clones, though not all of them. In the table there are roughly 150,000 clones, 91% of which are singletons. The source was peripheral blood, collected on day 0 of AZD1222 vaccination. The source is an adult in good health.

CDR3 region: CATSDPAGTDTQYF. For the CDR3, the DNA is TGTGCCACCAGTGACCCGGCGGGCACAGATACGCAGTATTTT. The rearrangement joins TRBV24-1 to TRBJ2-3; no clear D. The germline CDR1 and CDR2 sequences are KGHDR and SFDVKD. With 4 bases removed from V and 1 base from J, the gap between germline ends came to 8 bases. This CDR3 spans 14 amino acids.